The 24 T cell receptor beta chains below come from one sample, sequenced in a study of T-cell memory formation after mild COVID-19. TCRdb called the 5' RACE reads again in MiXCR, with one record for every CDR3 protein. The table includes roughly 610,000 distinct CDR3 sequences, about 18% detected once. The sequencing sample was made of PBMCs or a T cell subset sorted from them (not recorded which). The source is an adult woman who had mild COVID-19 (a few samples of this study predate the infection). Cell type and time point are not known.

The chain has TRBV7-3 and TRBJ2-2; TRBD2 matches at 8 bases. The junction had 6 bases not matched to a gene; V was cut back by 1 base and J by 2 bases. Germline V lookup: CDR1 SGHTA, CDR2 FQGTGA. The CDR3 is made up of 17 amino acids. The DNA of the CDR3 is TGTGCCAGCAGCTTAAACGGACTAGCCCGAAACACCGGGGAGCTGTTTTTT. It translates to CASSLNGLARNTGELFF.

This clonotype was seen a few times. The CDR3 coding sequence is TGTGCCAGCAGTTATCCGGGGGGAAACTATGGCTACACCTTC. Its translation is CASSYPGGNYGYTF. The gene calls are TRBV6-2 or TRBV6-3 and TRBJ1-2; D may be TRBD1 (5 bases). V was clipped by 3 bases and J by 2 bases, with 10 bases between them. The CDR3 has 14 amino acids. Germline CDR1 MNHEY, CDR2 SVGEGT.

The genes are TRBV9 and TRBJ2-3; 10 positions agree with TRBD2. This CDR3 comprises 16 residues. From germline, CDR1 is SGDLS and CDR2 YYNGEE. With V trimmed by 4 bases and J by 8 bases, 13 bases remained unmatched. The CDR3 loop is CASSQDPSGSMSTQYF. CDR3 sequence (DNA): TGTGCCAGCAGCCAGGACCCTAGCGGGAGTATGAGTACGCAGTATTTT.

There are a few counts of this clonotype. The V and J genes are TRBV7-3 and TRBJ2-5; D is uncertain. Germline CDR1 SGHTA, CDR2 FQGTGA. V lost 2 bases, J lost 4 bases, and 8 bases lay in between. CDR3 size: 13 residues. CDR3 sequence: CASSLGERETQYF. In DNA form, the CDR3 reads TGTGCCAGCAGCTTAGGAGAACGAGAGACCCAGTACTTC.

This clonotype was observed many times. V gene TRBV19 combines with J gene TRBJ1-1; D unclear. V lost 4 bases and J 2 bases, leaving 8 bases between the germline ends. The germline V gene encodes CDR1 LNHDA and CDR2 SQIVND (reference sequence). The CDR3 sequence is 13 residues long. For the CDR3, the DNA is TGTGCCAGTAGTACCGGCGTCAACACTGAAGCTTTCTTT. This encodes CASSTGVNTEAFF.

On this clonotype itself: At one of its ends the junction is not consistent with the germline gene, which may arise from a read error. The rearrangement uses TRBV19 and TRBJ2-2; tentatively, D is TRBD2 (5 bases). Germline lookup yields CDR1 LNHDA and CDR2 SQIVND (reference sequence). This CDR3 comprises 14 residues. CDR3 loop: CASSVSLPTGELFF. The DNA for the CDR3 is TGTGCCAGTAGTGTCTCTTTACCGACCGGGGAGCTATTTTTT.

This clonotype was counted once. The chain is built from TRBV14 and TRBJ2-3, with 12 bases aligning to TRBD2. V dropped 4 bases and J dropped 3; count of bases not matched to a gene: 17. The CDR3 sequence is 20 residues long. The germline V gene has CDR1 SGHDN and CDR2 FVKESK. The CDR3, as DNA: TGTGCCAGCAGCCCCAAAGGAGTGGCTAGCGGGAGGGCCGGGACAGATACGCAGTATTTT. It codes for CASSPKGVASGRAGTDTQYF.

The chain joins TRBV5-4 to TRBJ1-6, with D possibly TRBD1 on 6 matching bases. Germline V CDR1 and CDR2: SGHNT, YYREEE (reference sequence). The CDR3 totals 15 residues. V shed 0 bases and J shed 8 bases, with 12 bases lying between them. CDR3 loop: CASSLESGVYSPLHF. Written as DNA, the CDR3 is TGTGCCAGCAGCTTGGAATCAGGGGTTTATTCACCCCTCCACTTT. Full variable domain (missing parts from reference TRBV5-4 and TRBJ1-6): ETGVTQSPTHLIKTRGQQVTLRCSSQSGHNTVSWYQQALGQGPQFIFQYYREEENGRGNFPPRFSGLQFPNYSSELNVNALELDDSALYLCASSLESGVYSPLHFGNGTRLTVT.

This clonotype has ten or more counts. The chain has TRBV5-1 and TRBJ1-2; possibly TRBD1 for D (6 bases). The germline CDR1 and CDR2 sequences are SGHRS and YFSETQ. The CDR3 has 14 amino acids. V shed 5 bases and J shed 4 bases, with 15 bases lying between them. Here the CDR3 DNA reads TGCGCCAGCAGTAAGGAGGGGGGTTCCTATGGCTACACCTTC. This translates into CASSKEGGSYGYTF.

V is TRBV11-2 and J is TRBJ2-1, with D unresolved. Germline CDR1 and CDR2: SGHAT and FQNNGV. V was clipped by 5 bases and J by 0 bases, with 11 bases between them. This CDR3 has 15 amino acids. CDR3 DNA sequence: TGTGCCAGCAGCCCCAGCCAAGGCTCCTACAATGAGCAGTTCTTC. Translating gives CASSPSQGSYNEQFF.

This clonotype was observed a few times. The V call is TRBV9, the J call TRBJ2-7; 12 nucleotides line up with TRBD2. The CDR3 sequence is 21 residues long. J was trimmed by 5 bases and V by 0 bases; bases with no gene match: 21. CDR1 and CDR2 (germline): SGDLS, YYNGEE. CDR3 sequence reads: CASSVASGLAGGPGKIDEQYF. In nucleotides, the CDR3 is TGTGCCAGCAGCGTAGCGAGTGGCCTAGCGGGAGGGCCGGGGAAGATCGACGAGCAGTACTTC.

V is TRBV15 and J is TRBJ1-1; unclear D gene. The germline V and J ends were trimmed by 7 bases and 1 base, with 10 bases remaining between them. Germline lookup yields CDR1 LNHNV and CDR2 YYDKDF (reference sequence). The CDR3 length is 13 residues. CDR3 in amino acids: CATNPTQNTEAFF. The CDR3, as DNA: TGTGCCACCAACCCGACACAGAACACTGAAGCTTTCTTT. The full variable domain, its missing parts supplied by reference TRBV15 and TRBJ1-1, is DAMVIQNPRYQVTQFGKPVTLSCSQTLNHNVMYWYQQKSSQAPKLLFHYYDKDFNNEADTPDNFQSRRPNTSFCFLDIRSPGLGDTAMYLCATNPTQNTEAFFGQGTRLTVV.

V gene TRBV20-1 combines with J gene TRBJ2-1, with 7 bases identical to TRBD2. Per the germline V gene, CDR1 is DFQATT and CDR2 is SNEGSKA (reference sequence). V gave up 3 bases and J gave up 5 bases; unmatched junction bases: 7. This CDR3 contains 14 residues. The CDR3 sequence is CSASPGTNHNEQFF. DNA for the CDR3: TGCAGTGCTAGCCCCGGGACTAACCACAATGAGCAGTTCTTC.

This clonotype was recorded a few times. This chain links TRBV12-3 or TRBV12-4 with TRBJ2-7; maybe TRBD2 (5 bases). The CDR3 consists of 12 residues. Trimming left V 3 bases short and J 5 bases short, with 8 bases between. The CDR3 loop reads CASSFRGNEQYF. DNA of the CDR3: TGTGCCAGCAGTTTTCGAGGGAACGAGCAGTACTTC.

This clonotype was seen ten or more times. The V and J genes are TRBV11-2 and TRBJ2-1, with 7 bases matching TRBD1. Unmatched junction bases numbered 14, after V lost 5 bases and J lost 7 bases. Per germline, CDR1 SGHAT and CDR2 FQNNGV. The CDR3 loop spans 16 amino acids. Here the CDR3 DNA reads TGTGCCAGCAGCCCGAGACAGGGTAGTCCGACTAATGAGCAGTTCTTC. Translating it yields CASSPRQGSPTNEQFF.

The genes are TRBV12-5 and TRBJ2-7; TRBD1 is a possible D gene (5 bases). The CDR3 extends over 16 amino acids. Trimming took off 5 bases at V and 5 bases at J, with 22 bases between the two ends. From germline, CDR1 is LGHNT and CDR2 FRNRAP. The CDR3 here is CASGINLRSQDHEQYF. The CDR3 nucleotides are TGTGCTAGTGGTATAAACTTGCGGTCACAGGACCACGAGCAGTACTTC.

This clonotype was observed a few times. The CDR3 protein is CASSVRPIDYTF. CDR3 sequence (DNA): TGTGCCAGCAGCGTCCGCCCCATCGACTACACCTTC. The chain is built from TRBV9 and TRBJ1-2, with D unclear. This CDR3 is 12 amino acids long. From germline, CDR1 is SGDLS and CDR2 YYNGEE. V was clipped by 2 bases and J by 10 bases, with 12 bases between them.

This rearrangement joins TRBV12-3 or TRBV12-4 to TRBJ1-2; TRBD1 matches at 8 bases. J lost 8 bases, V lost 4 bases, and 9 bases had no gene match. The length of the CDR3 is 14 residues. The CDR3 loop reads CASSYSGTGIGYTF. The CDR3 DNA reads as TGTGCCAGCAGTTATTCCGGGACAGGCATCGGCTACACCTTC.

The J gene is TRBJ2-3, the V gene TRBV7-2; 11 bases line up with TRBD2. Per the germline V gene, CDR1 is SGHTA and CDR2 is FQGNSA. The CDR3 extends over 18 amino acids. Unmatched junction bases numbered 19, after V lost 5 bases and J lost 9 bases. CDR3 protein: CASSTLGLAGGRGWTQYF. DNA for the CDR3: TGTGCCAGCAGCACCCTGGGGCTAGCGGGAGGCAGGGGGTGGACGCAGTATTTT.

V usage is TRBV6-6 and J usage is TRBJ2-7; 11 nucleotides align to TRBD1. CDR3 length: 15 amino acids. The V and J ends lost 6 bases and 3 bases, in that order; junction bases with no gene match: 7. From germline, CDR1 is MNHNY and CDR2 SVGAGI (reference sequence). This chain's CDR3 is CASRDRDRGIYEQYF. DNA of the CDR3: TGTGCCAGCAGGGATCGGGACAGGGGGATCTACGAGCAGTACTTC.

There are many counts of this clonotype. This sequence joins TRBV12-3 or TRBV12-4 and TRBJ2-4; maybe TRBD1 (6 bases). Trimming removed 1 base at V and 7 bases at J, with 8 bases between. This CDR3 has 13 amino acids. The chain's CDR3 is CASSLDRENIQYF. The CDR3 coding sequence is TGTGCCAGCAGTTTAGACAGGGAGAACATTCAGTACTTC.

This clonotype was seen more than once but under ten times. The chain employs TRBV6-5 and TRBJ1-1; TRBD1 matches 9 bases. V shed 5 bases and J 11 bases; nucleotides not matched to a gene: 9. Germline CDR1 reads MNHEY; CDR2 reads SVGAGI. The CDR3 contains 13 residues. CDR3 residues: CASSGTGTAGAFF. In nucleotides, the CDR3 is TGTGCCAGCAGTGGGACAGGGACCGCGGGGGCTTTCTTT.

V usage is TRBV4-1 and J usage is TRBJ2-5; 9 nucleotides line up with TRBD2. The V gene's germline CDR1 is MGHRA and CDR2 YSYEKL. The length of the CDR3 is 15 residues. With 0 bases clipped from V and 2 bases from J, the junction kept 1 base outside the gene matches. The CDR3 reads CASSQDAGGQETQYF. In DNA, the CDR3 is TGCGCCAGCAGCCAAGATGCGGGGGGGCAAGAGACCCAGTACTTC.

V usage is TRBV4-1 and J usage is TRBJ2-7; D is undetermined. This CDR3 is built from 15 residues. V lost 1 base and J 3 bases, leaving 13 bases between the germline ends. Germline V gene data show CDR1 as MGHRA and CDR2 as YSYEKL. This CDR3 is CASSQGAQTYYEQYF. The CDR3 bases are TGCGCCAGCAGCCAAGGGGCTCAAACTTACTACGAGCAGTACTTC.